This note documents a single T cell receptor (beta chain) sequence. Antigen: not known. The data belong to a study of T cell responses to AZD1222 COVID-19 vaccine. Notes on the study in general: Along spike, vaccine-associated CD4 TCRs were found throughout, with dominance at 160-218 and 743-854.

Profiling relied on immunoSEQ multiplex PCR, and the TCRdb table lists in-frame clones only, not all of them. The repertoire consists of about 110,000 clones, with less than 90% occurring once and the leading ten covering 1.5% to 2%. The germline V gene has CDR1 SGHVS and CDR2 FNYEAQ. The germline V and J ends were trimmed by 5 bases and 5 bases, with 25 bases remaining between them. The CDR3 loop spans 18 amino acids. This receptor was obtained from an adult in good health. This material consisted of peripheral blood, taken on day 0 of AZD1222 vaccination. The chain carries TRBV7-6 and TRBJ1-5; weak D call: TRBD1 (6 bases). CDR3 nucleotides: TGTGCCAGCAGCACCAACCCCGCTGGGGGGACACTGGATCAGCCCCAGCATTTT. Translating it yields CASSTNPAGGTLDQPQHF.